The 9 T cell receptor beta chains reported below all come from one sample, sequenced in a study of blood T cell repertoires in COVID-19. Clones were sequenced by immunoSEQ multiplex PCR, and TCRdb holds only the in-frame ones, with some missing. The repertoire holds approximately 280,000 clones, with 86% as singletons. The sequencing sample was made of PBMCs or T cells enriched from blood (not recorded which). The receptors here all came from a woman in her late teens or twenties who had recovered from COVID-19.

The V call is TRBV3-1 (or the pseudogene TRBV3-2), the J call TRBJ2-1; the D gene is possibly TRBD2 (5 bases). The V gene's germline CDR1 is LGHDT and CDR2 YNNKEL (reference sequence). Between the trimmed V and J ends, which lost 3 bases and 10 bases, there was a span of 16 bases. This CDR3 is built from 14 residues. The CDR3 DNA sequence: TGTGCCAGCAGCCAGTTGGGAGCCCCTAAAGAGCAGTTCTTC. It is translated as CASSQLGAPKEQFF.

J is TRBJ1-5 and V is TRBV7-2; TRBD1 matches at 9 bases. The CDR3 runs 17 residues. Germline V gene data show CDR1 as SGHTA and CDR2 as FQGNSA. J lost 1 base, V lost 2 bases, and 6 bases had no gene match. In DNA form, the CDR3 reads TGTGCCAGCAGCTTACCGGGACAGGGCGGAAGCAATCAGCCCCAGCATTTT. This codes for CASSLPGQGGSNQPQHF.

The chain is built from TRBV10-2 and TRBJ1-1; D gene uncertain. CDR1 and CDR2 (germline): WSHSY, SAAADI. The CDR3 covers 17 residues. V lost 0 bases and J lost 1, with 15 bases in between. CDR3 in amino acids: CASSESNRRGENTEAFF. The CDR3 nucleotides are TGCGCCAGCAGTGAGTCGAATAGACGGGGAGAGAACACTGAAGCTTTCTTT.

The chain carries TRBV18 and TRBJ1-5; 7 bases align to TRBD1. V shed 3 bases, J shed 8 bases, and the junction held 7 bases outside the gene matches. This CDR3 has 14 residues. CDR1 KGHSH and CDR2 LQKENI come from the germline V gene. The CDR3 bases are TGTGCCAGCTCACCTTACAGGGGTCACGAGCCCCAGCATTTT. Translated, it gives CASSPYRGHEPQHF.

The chain combines TRBV7-9 with TRBJ1-1, with 7 bases lining up with TRBD1. The CDR3 sequence is 15 residues long. The trim removed 4 bases at V and 5 bases at J, leaving 10 bases unmatched. Germline CDR1 SEHNR, CDR2 FQNEAQ (reference sequence). The CDR3, as DNA: TGTGCCAGCAGCTCCTATTCGACAGGGAATACTGAAGCTTTCTTT. The encoded protein is CASSSYSTGNTEAFF.

The chain employs TRBV29-1 and TRBJ1-4, with TRBD1 matching over 8 bases. Unmatched junction bases numbered 4, after V lost 8 bases and J lost 8 bases. The CDR3 length is 11 residues. Germline V lookup: CDR1 SQVTM, CDR2 ANQGSEA. CDR3 sequence (DNA): TGCAGCATTAGACAGGGGGAAAAACTGTTTTTT. It yields the protein CSIRQGEKLFF.

V gene TRBV12-5 combines with J gene TRBJ2-1; 9 bases line up with TRBD2. Per germline, CDR1 LGHNT and CDR2 FRNRAP. The trim removed 7 bases at V and 6 bases at J, leaving 10 bases unmatched. This CDR3 is 15 amino acids long. The CDR3 here is CASALRLAGTNEQFF. DNA for the CDR3: TGTGCTAGTGCCCTCAGGCTAGCGGGAACCAATGAGCAGTTCTTC.

The chain recombines TRBV18 with TRBJ2-7; D may be TRBD2 (5 bases). V was clipped by 0 bases and J by 3 bases, with 6 bases between them. The length of the CDR3 is 13 residues. Germline CDR1 reads KGHSH; CDR2 reads LQKENI. CDR3 residues: CASSPPGDYEQYF. CDR3 DNA sequence: TGTGCCAGCTCACCACCCGGGGACTACGAGCAGTACTTC.

The chain's CDR3 is CASSLAGPGGTNAGEQYF. As DNA, the CDR3 is TGTGCCAGCAGCTTGGCCGGGCCAGGGGGAACCAACGCTGGCGAGCAGTACTTC. The chain has TRBV5-6 and TRBJ2-7; 7 bases line up with TRBD1. The V gene end was trimmed by 0 bases and the J gene end by 6 bases; junction bases not matched to a gene: 18. Germline CDR1 and CDR2: SGHDT and YYEEEE. The CDR3 spans 18 residues.